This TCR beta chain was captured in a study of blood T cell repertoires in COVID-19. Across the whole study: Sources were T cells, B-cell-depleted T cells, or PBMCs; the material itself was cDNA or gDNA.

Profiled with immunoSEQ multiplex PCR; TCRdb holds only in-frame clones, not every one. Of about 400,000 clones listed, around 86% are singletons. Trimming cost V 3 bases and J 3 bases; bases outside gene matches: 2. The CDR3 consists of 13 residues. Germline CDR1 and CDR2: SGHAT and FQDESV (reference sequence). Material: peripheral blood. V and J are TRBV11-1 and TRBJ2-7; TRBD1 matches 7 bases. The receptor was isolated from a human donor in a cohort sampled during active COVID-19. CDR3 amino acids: CASSFWDSYEQYF. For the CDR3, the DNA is TGTGCCAGCAGCTTCTGGGACAGCTACGAGCAGTACTTC.